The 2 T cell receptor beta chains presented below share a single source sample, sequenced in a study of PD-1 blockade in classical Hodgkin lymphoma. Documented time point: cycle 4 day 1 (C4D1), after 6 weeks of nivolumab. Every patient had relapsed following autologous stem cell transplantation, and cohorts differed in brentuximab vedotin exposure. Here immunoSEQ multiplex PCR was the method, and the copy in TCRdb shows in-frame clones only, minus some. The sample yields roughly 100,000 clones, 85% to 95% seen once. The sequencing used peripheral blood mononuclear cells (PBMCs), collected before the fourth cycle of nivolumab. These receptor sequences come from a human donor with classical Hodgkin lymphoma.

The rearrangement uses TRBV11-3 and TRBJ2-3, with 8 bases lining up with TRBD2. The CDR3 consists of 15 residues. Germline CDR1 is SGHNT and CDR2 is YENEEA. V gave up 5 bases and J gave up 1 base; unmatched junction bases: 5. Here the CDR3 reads CASSPHGGGTDTQYF. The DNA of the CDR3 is TGTGCCAGCAGCCCCCACGGGGGGGGCACAGATACGCAGTATTTT.

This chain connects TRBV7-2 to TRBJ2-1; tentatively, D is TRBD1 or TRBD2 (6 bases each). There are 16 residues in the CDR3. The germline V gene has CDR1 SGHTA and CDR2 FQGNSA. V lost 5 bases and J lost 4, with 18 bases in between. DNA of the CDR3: TGTGCCAGCAGCCGAACAGGGATTGGAGGGTACAATGAGCAGTTCTTC. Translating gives CASSRTGIGGYNEQFF.